The 14 T cell receptor beta chains below all came from one sample that was sequenced in a study of cytomegalovirus exposure and HLA in healthy donors. The PCR ran on 60 Vbeta and 13 Jbeta primers. Sequencing used immunoSEQ multiplex PCR; TCRdb keeps in-frame clones, though not all of them. The table includes approximately 90,000 clones, around 77% detected once. What was sequenced was PBMCs. These receptors all stem from a boy aged 5-17 years in good health and CMV-seronegative.

Only one count was recorded for this clone. The V call is TRBV18, the J call TRBJ1-2; D unclear. With 2 bases removed from V and 4 bases from J, the gap between germline ends came to 11 bases. Germline-derived CDR1 and CDR2 are KGHSH and LQKENI. This CDR3 spans 14 amino acids. In nucleotides, the CDR3 is TGTGCCAGCTCACCAAAGGAGGGATCCTATGGCTACACCTTC. Its translation is CASSPKEGSYGYTF. Combining the CDR3 with reference TRBV18 and TRBJ1-2 gives the whole variable domain NAGVMQNPRHLVRRRGQEARLRCSPMKGHSHVYWYRQLPEEGLKFMVYLQKENIIDESGMPKERFSAEFPKEGPSILRIQQVVRGDSAAYFCASSPKEGSYGYTFGSGTRLTVV.

This rearrangement joins TRBV27 to TRBJ1-1; D is unresolved. The V and J ends lost 7 bases and 8 bases respectively, with 17 bases between them. This CDR3 contains 13 residues. Germline-derived CDR1 and CDR2 are MNHEY and SMNVEV (reference sequence). The CDR3 here is CASKPPGGREAFF. CDR3 nucleotides: TGTGCCAGCAAACCCCCTGGCGGGCGGGAAGCTTTCTTT.

The table lists this clone with a few counts. This chain connects TRBV6-5 to TRBJ2-1, with 7 positions matching TRBD2. There are 15 residues in the CDR3. Germline CDR1 MNHEY, CDR2 SVGAGI. J gave up 8 bases and V 0 bases, and 7 bases lay outside the gene matches. In DNA, the CDR3 is TGTGCCAGCAGTTACTCGACTAGCAGGCCGGATGAGCAGTTCTTC. Protein product: CASSYSTSRPDEQFF.

V and J are TRBV25-1 and TRBJ1-1; D is perhaps TRBD1 (6 bases). Trimming took 2 bases from V and 3 from J, leaving 10 bases between them. This CDR3 contains 14 residues. Per germline, CDR1 MGHDK and CDR2 SYGVNS. The CDR3 region is CASSENRAHTEAFF. In DNA, the CDR3 is TGTGCCAGCAGTGAAAACAGGGCTCACACTGAAGCTTTCTTT.

This clone has just one count. The V gene is TRBV9, the J gene TRBJ2-1, with TRBD1 as a possible D gene (5 bases). Germline CDR1 SGDLS, CDR2 YYNGEE. The CDR3 covers 13 residues. Trimming took off 4 bases at V and 5 bases at J, with 10 bases between the two ends. The CDR3 protein is CASSTLGDNEQFF. In DNA, the CDR3 is TGTGCCAGCAGCACCCTAGGGGACAATGAGCAGTTCTTC.

V is TRBV27 and J is TRBJ2-7; the match to TRBD1 covers 10 bases. Trimming cost V 10 bases and J 1 base; bases outside gene matches: 4. The CDR3 is 13 amino acids. CDR1 and CDR2 (germline): MNHEY, SMNVEV (reference sequence). Here the CDR3 reads CATRTGGSYEQYF. The CDR3 coding sequence is TGTGCCACCCGGACAGGGGGGTCCTACGAGCAGTACTTC.

Only a few counts were recorded for this clone. This chain links TRBV7-9 with TRBJ2-2; D is unresolved. V was trimmed by 4 bases and J by 2 bases, leaving 17 bases between them. The CDR3 is 17 amino acids. CDR1 is SEHNR, CDR2 FQNEAQ, per germline (reference sequence). The CDR3 bases are TGTGCCAGCAGCTCGTCGATACACGAATCCAACACCGGGGAGCTGTTTTTT. Translation: CASSSSIHESNTGELFF.

CDR3 sequence: CASSWALPYEQYF. DNA of the CDR3: TGTGCCAGCAGCTGGGCCCTTCCCTACGAGCAGTACTTC. The genes are TRBV5-5 and TRBJ2-7; D is uncertain. The V end was cut by 3 bases, the J end by 2 bases, with 9 bases between. Per the germline V gene, CDR1 is SGHKS and CDR2 is YYEKEE (reference sequence). This CDR3 spans 13 amino acids.

This clone has only a few counts. This chain joins TRBV5-6 and TRBJ1-1; perhaps TRBD1 as D (6 bases). V gave up 3 bases and J gave up 1 base, with 13 bases separating them. This CDR3 is built from 15 residues. Germline assignment: CDR1 SGHDT and CDR2 YYEEEE. The CDR3 region has the DNA TGTGCCAGCAGCTGGACCGGGACACCGAACACTGAAGCTTTCTTT. It specifies CASSWTGTPNTEAFF.

The chain employs TRBV4-3 and TRBJ1-6; TRBD1 agrees at 7 bases. The CDR3 has 15 amino acids. From germline, CDR1 is LGHNA and CDR2 YSLEER. Losses at the gene ends were 1 base for V and 7 bases for J; bases not matched to a gene: 4. The CDR3 spells CASSQGNRGNSPLHF. CDR3 in DNA: TGCGCCAGCAGCCAAGGTAACAGGGGAAATTCACCCCTCCACTTT.

The chain is built from TRBV6-4 and TRBJ2-1; 10 nucleotides match TRBD1. The germline gives CDR1 MRHNA, CDR2 SNTAGT. This CDR3 comprises 15 residues. V was clipped by 4 bases and J by 7 bases; unmatched bases: 7. Here the CDR3 DNA reads TGTGCCAGCAGTGCGGGGACAGGGGTAATAAATGAGCAGTTCTTC. It codes for CASSAGTGVINEQFF.

In nucleotides, the CDR3 is TGTGCCAGCAGCGAGGGACAGGGGGAGCAGTACTTC. Protein sequence: CASSEGQGEQYF. The chain combines TRBV7-2 with TRBJ2-7, with 10 bases matching TRBD1. Per germline, CDR1 SGHTA and CDR2 FQGNSA. V lost 5 bases and J lost 7; bases outside the gene matches: 2. CDR3 size: 12 residues.

The chain links TRBV6-4 to TRBJ1-5; 9 nucleotides align to TRBD1. Looked up from germline, CDR1 is MRHNA and CDR2 is SNTAGT. J gave up 0 bases and V 0 bases, and 9 bases lay outside the gene matches. The CDR3 is 19 residues long. CDR3 amino acids: CASSDSIGQGKISNQPQHF. CDR3 nucleotides: TGTGCCAGCAGTGACTCCATAGGACAGGGGAAAATTAGCAATCAGCCCCAGCATTTT.

DNA of the CDR3: TGCGCCAGCAGCTTGGAGCCCCGCCGGGGAGCTTTCTTT. Translating it yields CASSLEPRRGAFF. The chain links TRBV5-1 to TRBJ1-1; D call uncertain. The CDR3 covers 13 residues. The germline CDR1 and CDR2 sequences are SGHRS and YFSETQ. The V end was cut by 0 bases, the J end by 10 bases, with 13 bases between.